Following are 20 T cell receptor beta chains from one sample sequenced in a study of T cell responses to AZD1222 COVID-19 vaccine. The table came from immunoSEQ multiplex PCR; TCRdb's copy has only in-frame clones and leaves some out. This sample has about 170,000 clones; roughly 85% occur once, and the top ten carry 0.95% to 1.1%. This sample comprised peripheral blood, obtained 28 days after the second AZD1222 dose. The receptors here all came from an adult who received the AZD1222 COVID-19 vaccine.

The chain uses TRBV6-5 and TRBJ2-3; no clear D. Trimming left V 3 bases short and J 1 base short, with 11 bases between. The length of the CDR3 is 15 residues. The germline CDR1 and CDR2 sequences are MNHEY and SVGAGI. The CDR3 DNA reads TGTGCCAGCAGTTATGTGCCTACCCGCACAGATACGCAGTATTTT. It encodes CASSYVPTRTDTQYF.

This rearrangement joins TRBV9 to TRBJ2-2; 12 bases align to TRBD2. Trimming removed 4 bases from V and 1 base from J; junction bases left unmatched: 2. Germline V gives CDR1 SGDLS, CDR2 YYNGEE. The CDR3 length is 16 residues. The CDR3 loop reads CASSTGLAGNTGELFF. The DNA for the CDR3 is TGTGCCAGCAGCACGGGACTAGCGGGGAACACCGGGGAGCTGTTTTTT.

The genes are TRBV11-2 and TRBJ1-2, with D possibly TRBD1 on 6 matching bases. The CDR3 contains 15 residues. Trimming stripped 5 bases from V and 2 bases from J, with 15 bases between. CDR1 and CDR2 (germline): SGHAT, FQNNGV. CDR3 sequence (DNA): TGTGCCAGCAGCCCATCACATGGACAGAACTATGGCTACACCTTC. It specifies CASSPSHGQNYGYTF.

The J gene is TRBJ2-2, the V gene TRBV18; 10 bases agree with TRBD2. The ends lost 1 base at V and 4 bases at J; junction bases unmatched: 3. CDR1 is KGHSH, CDR2 LQKENI, per germline. This CDR3 is built from 16 residues. CDR3 in amino acids: CASSPRSGGATGELFF. The CDR3, as DNA: TGTGCCAGCTCACCACGGAGCGGGGGGGCCACCGGGGAGCTGTTTTTT.

V is TRBV6-5 and J is TRBJ1-2, with 8 bases that match TRBD1. This CDR3 spans 14 amino acids. The ends lost 6 bases at V and 2 bases at J; junction bases unmatched: 5. Per the germline V gene, CDR1 is MNHEY and CDR2 is SVGAGI. In DNA, the CDR3 is TGTGCCAGCAGGCGGGACAGGAAAAACTATGGCTACACCTTC. This codes for CASRRDRKNYGYTF.

The chain combines TRBV7-2 with TRBJ1-1; D call uncertain. Trimming shortened V by 5 bases and J by 2 bases, and 9 bases separated the two germline ends. CDR1 is SGHTA and CDR2 is FQGNSA in the germline V gene. This CDR3 is built from 13 residues. CDR3 nucleotides: TGTGCCAGCAGCCGTCGTGTAAACACTGAAGCTTTCTTT. It is translated as CASSRRVNTEAFF.

The sample holds a few counts of this clone. This sequence joins TRBV5-5 and TRBJ2-7, with TRBD1 as a possible D gene (5 bases). In germline, CDR1 is SGHKS, CDR2 YYEKEE (reference sequence). V was clipped by 0 bases and J by 2 bases, with 9 bases between them. The CDR3 consists of 14 residues. CDR3 sequence (DNA): TGTGCCAGCAGCTTGGGGGGCGAAACCTACGAGCAGTACTTC. Its translation is CASSLGGETYEQYF.

This chain connects TRBV7-9 to TRBJ2-2, with 7 bases lining up with TRBD1. Trimming took 4 bases from V and 0 from J; bases not matched to a gene: 5. The CDR3 contains 16 residues. Germline-derived CDR1 and CDR2 are SEHNR and FQNEAQ (reference sequence). The CDR3 DNA sequence: TGTGCCAGCAGCTCCCCGGGACAGCCGAACACCGGGGAGCTGTTTTTT. This sequence encodes CASSSPGQPNTGELFF. The full variable domain, its missing parts supplied by reference TRBV7-9 and TRBJ2-2, is DTGVSQNPRHKITKRGQNVTFRCDPISEHNRLYWYRQTLGQGPEFLTYFQNEAQLEKSRLLSDRFSAERPKGSFSTLEIQRTEQGDSAMYLCASSSPGQPNTGELFFGEGSRLTVL.

The chain links TRBV6-1 to TRBJ2-3; 8 nucleotides match TRBD2. This CDR3 region has 15 residues. The germline CDR1 and CDR2 sequences are MNHNS and SASEGT. With 2 bases clipped from V and 1 base from J, the junction kept 2 bases outside the gene matches. The CDR3 DNA reads TGTGCCAGCAGTGAATCAGCGGGGGGCACAGATACGCAGTATTTT. This translates into CASSESAGGTDTQYF.

The genes are TRBV27 and TRBJ2-1; D possibly corresponds to TRBD2 (6 bases). Germline CDR1 MNHEY, CDR2 SMNVEV (reference sequence). Trimming stripped 4 bases from V and 7 bases from J, with 14 bases between. The CDR3 loop spans 14 amino acids. CDR3 region: CASSYRREGNEQFF. Written as DNA, the CDR3 is TGTGCCAGCAGTTATAGGAGGGAAGGGAATGAGCAGTTCTTC.

The rearrangement links TRBV4-1 to TRBJ1-1; D ambiguous. CDR3 length: 14 residues. Trimming took off 1 base at V and 1 base at J, with 7 bases between the two ends. Looked up from germline, CDR1 is MGHRA and CDR2 is YSYEKL. CDR3 coding DNA: TGCGCCAGCAGCCAAGGTAGAGGGAACACTGAAGCTTTCTTT. This encodes CASSQGRGNTEAFF.

The rearrangement uses TRBV27 and TRBJ2-2; D is possibly TRBD2 (5 bases). V dropped 5 bases and J dropped 3 bases, with 10 bases sitting between them. The CDR3 extends over 14 amino acids. Per the germline V gene, CDR1 is MNHEY and CDR2 is SMNVEV (reference sequence). This CDR3 reads CASSPWGDTGELFF. The CDR3, as DNA: TGTGCCAGCAGTCCCTGGGGAGACACCGGGGAGCTGTTTTTT.

The chain is built from TRBV4-2 and TRBJ2-3; perhaps TRBD2 as D (6 bases). Germline CDR1 is LGHNA and CDR2 is YNFKEQ. CDR3 length: 15 residues. With 0 bases removed from V and 5 bases from J, the gap between germline ends came to 12 bases. The CDR3 sequence: CASSQDWTIRDTQYF. In DNA form, the CDR3 reads TGTGCCAGCAGCCAAGATTGGACTATTAGAGATACGCAGTATTTT.

The genes are TRBV5-1 and TRBJ2-5, with no clear D. From germline, CDR1 is SGHRS and CDR2 YFSETQ. V lost 0 bases, J lost 1 base, and 7 bases lay in between. The CDR3 has 14 amino acids. DNA for the CDR3: TGCGCCAGCAGCTTGGAAGGCATCCAAGAGACCCAGTACTTC. Translating it yields CASSLEGIQETQYF.

The V gene is TRBV11-2, the J gene TRBJ1-5; tentative D call: TRBD1 (5 bases). This CDR3 has 12 amino acids. In germline, CDR1 is SGHAT, CDR2 FQNNGV. Trimming left V 2 bases short and J 6 bases short, with 5 bases between. CDR3 coding DNA: TGTGCCAGCAGCTTAAGGGGTCAGCCCCAGCATTTT. Protein product: CASSLRGQPQHF.

The V call is TRBV7-9, the J call TRBJ1-2; D uncertain. The CDR3 has 12 residues. The ends were cut back, 1 base at V and 8 bases at J, with 8 bases in the middle. Germline V gives CDR1 SEHNR, CDR2 FQNEAQ (reference sequence). The CDR3 here is CASSLVEWGYTF. For the CDR3, the DNA is TGTGCCAGCAGCTTAGTTGAGTGGGGCTACACCTTC.

The chain combines TRBV15 with TRBJ2-1; no definite D call. V gave up 0 bases and J gave up 6 bases, with 6 bases separating them. Germline CDR1 LNHNV, CDR2 YYDKDF (reference sequence). The CDR3 covers 13 residues. The CDR3 reads CATSRDEGNEQFF. In DNA, the CDR3 is TGTGCCACCAGCAGAGATGAAGGCAATGAGCAGTTCTTC.

This clone was seen more than once but under ten times. The rearrangement uses TRBV5-4 and TRBJ2-7, with D hard to call. Germline values: CDR1 SGHNT, CDR2 YYREEE (reference sequence). Trimming cost V 0 bases and J 6 bases, with 22 bases left between them. The CDR3 has 17 amino acids. CDR3 loop: CASSLGRLSSTSGEQYF. The CDR3 DNA reads as TGTGCCAGCAGCTTGGGTCGGCTAAGTTCGACCTCGGGCGAGCAGTACTTC. The variable domain in full, completed from reference TRBV5-4 and TRBJ2-7, reads ETGVTQSPTHLIKTRGQQVTLRCSSQSGHNTVSWYQQALGQGPQFIFQYYREEENGRGNFPPRFSGLQFPNYSSELNVNALELDDSALYLCASSLGRLSSTSGEQYFGPGTRLTVT.

The V gene is TRBV19, the J gene TRBJ1-5; a weak D match, TRBD1 (6 bases). CDR1 is LNHDA and CDR2 is SQIVND in the germline V gene (reference sequence). V lost 5 bases and J 3 bases, leaving 14 bases between the germline ends. This CDR3 has 15 amino acids. This chain's CDR3 is CASSRSRGPNQPQHF. The CDR3, as DNA: TGTGCCAGTAGTCGTTCCAGGGGCCCCAATCAGCCCCAGCATTTT.

This clone was seen more than once but under ten times. V usage is TRBV2 and J usage is TRBJ1-1; TRBD1 aligns across 8 bases. Per the germline V gene, CDR1 is SNHLY and CDR2 is FYNNEI. The CDR3 sequence is 12 residues long. Trimming took 6 bases from V and 6 from J; bases not matched to a gene: 3. CDR3 protein: CASRTTGAEAFF. CDR3 nucleotides: TGTGCCAGCAGGACGACAGGGGCTGAAGCTTTCTTT.